These T cell receptor beta chains were read from a single sample in a study of technical replicates of blood from a few donors. Profiling relied on immunoSEQ multiplex PCR, and the TCRdb table lists in-frame clones only, not all of them. The profile shows roughly 90,000 clones, just under 95% of them singletons. The sequencing input was T cells isolated from PBMCs. Source of these receptors: a human donor in good health. CDR3s include the opening cysteine and the closing phenylalanine or tryptophan. Not all rows give a size; the values are once, few, many and, for expanded clones, a class.

once	TRBV7-2	TRBJ2-7	CASSVQGGYEQYF
once	TRBV2	TRBJ2-3	CASSRGTTDTQYF
.	TRBV27	TRBJ2-7	CASSLGPSGDEQYF
.	TRBV9	TRBJ1-3	CASSVAAGRDTIYF
.	TRBV7-6	TRBJ2-2	CASSSGGSDTGELFF
.	TRBV4-2	TRBJ2-5	CASSQDWRGGSETQYF
.	TRBV5-1	TRBJ2-7	CASQGQTYEQYF
.	TRBV27	TRBJ1-2	CASSLNPQGWGYGYTF
.	TRBV30	TRBJ1-5	CAWSAGNNQPQHF
.	TRBV29-1	TRBJ2-3	CSADGGVDTDTQYF
.	TRBV21-1	TRBJ1-5	CASSKKGEGSNQPQHF
.	TRBV4-1	TRBJ2-1	CASSQGQGNEQFF
.	TRBV6-1	TRBJ2-2	CASSEFTGLELFF
.	TRBV7-6	TRBJ2-1	CASSLVLAGGNEQFF
.	TRBV5-1	TRBJ2-3	CASSLGPSGGEDTQYF
.	TRBV12-5	TRBJ2-7	CASGLPYLTSYEQYF
.	TRBV9	TRBJ1-3	CASSQTVSGNTIYF
.	TRBV28	TRBJ2-5	CASSSEGKTQYF
.	TRBV5-1	TRBJ2-3	CASSLAGTSGGDEDTQYF
.	TRBV2	TRBJ2-1	CASPREDEQFF
.	TRBV7-8	TRBJ2-1	CASSPHSGGASYNEQFF
.	TRBV9	TRBJ2-1	CASSVGQFLYNEQFF
.	TRBV7-7	TRBJ2-5	CASSLGRGDETQYF
.	TRBV18	TRBJ2-3	CASSGRAGPTDTQYF
.	TRBV7-9	TRBJ1-2	CASSFGSPYYGYTF
.	TRBV7-9	TRBJ2-2	CASSLGGRGHTGELFF
few	TRBV29-1	TRBJ1-1	CSVTTGTGNTEAFF
.	TRBV28	TRBJ2-1	CASSLIIAGNLRSSYNEQFF
.	TRBV6-1	TRBJ1-1	CASSMNTEAFF
.	TRBV5-1	TRBJ2-2	CASSRGLTNTGELFF
.	TRBV29-1	TRBJ2-7	CSVEDGEGADSYEQYF
.	TRBV6-1	TRBJ2-4	CASSVLHMGARNIQYF